This T cell receptor (beta chain) derives from a study of blood T cell repertoires in COVID-19. Study in general: There were acute and convalescent COVID-19 samples, and they came from the United States, Italy and Spain. Sources were T cells, B-cell-depleted T cells, or PBMCs; the material itself was cDNA or gDNA.

In the authors' workflow: It was from reference gene primer amplification that nucleated cell counts were estimated. Data came from immunoSEQ multiplex PCR; TCRdb stores just in-frame clones and leaves some out. Clone size and the V and J calls come from that table; the DNA yielded D and trimming. The table includes over 150,000 clones, roughly 91% detected once. Seattle enrolled patients during active infection and tracked them longitudinally. This clone was observed a single time. The V and J ends lost 3 bases and 8 bases respectively, with 11 bases between them. CDR3 length equals 12 residues. Germline V gives CDR1 SGDLS, CDR2 YYNGEE.

The clonotype originates from a man between 18 and 29 years old with COVID-19, enrolled during active disease. The sample taken for sequencing was peripheral blood. V gene TRBV9 combines with J gene TRBJ1-2; weak D call: TRBD1 (6 bases). Here the CDR3 DNA reads TGTGCCAGCAGCGCCAGGACAGACGGCTACACCTTC. Translation gives CASSARTDGYTF.